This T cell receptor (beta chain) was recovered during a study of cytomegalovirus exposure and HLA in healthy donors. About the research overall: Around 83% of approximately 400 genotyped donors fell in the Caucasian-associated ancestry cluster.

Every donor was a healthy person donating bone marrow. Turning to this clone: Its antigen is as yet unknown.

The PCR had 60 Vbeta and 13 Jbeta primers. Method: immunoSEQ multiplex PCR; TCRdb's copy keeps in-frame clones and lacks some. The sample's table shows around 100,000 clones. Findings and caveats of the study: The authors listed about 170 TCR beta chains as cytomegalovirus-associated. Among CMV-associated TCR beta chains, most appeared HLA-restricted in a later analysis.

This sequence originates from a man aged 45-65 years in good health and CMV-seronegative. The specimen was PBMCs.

The CDR3 is CASSFRDSLYEQYF. Written as DNA, the CDR3 is TGTGCCAGCAGTTTCCGGGACAGCCTATACGAGCAGTACTTC. The J gene is TRBJ2-7, the V gene TRBV6-6; 7 bases are a match to TRBD1. CDR3 length: 14 residues. Germline assignment: CDR1 MNHNY and CDR2 SVGAGI (reference sequence). With V trimmed by 4 bases and J by 4 bases, 7 bases remained unmatched.